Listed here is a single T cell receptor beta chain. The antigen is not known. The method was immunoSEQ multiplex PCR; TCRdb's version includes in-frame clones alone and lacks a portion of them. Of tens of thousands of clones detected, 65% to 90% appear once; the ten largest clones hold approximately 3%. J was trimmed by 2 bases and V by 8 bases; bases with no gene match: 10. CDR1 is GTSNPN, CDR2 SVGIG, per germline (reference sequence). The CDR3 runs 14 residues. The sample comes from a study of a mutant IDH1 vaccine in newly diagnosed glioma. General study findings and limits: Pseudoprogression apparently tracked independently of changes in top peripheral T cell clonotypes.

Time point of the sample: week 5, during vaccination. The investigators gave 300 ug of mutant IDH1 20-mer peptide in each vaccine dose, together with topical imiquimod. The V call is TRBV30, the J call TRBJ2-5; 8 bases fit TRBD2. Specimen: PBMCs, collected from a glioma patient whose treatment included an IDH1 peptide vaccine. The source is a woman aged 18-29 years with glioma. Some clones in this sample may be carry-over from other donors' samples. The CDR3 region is CAGSSGLLQETQYF. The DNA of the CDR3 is TGTGCCGGCTCTAGCGGGCTATTACAAGAGACCCAGTACTTC.